Listed here is a single T cell receptor beta chain. The antigen is undetermined. The sample is drawn from a study of cytomegalovirus exposure and HLA in healthy donors. General study findings and limits: Rare TCR sequences predominated, though certain public TCRs were found in many donors. There were about 160 TCR beta chains listed as cytomegalovirus-associated.

Profiling relied on immunoSEQ multiplex PCR, and the TCRdb table lists in-frame clones only, not all of them. This table holds 300,000 to 400,000 clones, approximately 86% found once. Germline lookup yields CDR1 SGHDN and CDR2 FVKESK. V lost 3 bases, J lost 5 bases, and 5 bases stayed unmatched. The CDR3 covers 15 residues. The chain combines TRBV14 with TRBJ2-3; 10 nucleotides match TRBD1. Sequencing was done on a sample of PBMCs. The receptor was derived from a man aged 25-40 years in good health and CMV-seronegative. CDR3 in amino acids: CASSHGTGARDTQYF. The CDR3, as DNA: TGTGCCAGCAGCCACGGGACAGGGGCGCGAGATACGCAGTATTTT.